Sequencing of this T cell receptor (beta chain) was carried out in a study of graft-versus-host responses after intestinal transplantation. Study-wide context: Grafts were multivisceral, liver-intestinal, or isolated intestinal. Recipients were all induced with anti-thymocyte globulin, then given tacrolimus and steroids for around 3 years.

CDR1 and CDR2 from the germline V gene are KGHSH and LQKENI. The CDR3 has 13 amino acids. The J segment lost 4 bases and the V segment lost 6 bases, leaving 5 bases of the junction unmatched. Broader study findings: Where graft-donor T cell macrochimerism was present, patients had high graft-versus-host to host-versus-graft clonal ratios in allografts. The marrow of recipients harbored GvH clones, and ileum or blood showed some of them first.

Only in-frame clones appear in the TCRdb table, and some are missing; sequencing was by immunoSEQ multiplex PCR. The sample records approximately 120,000 clones, more than 80% being singletons. On this clone itself: Its antigen remains unknown.

The TCR originated in a human donor who received an intestinal transplant. The chain links TRBV18 to TRBJ2-5; 7 nucleotides align to TRBD1. Here the sequenced sample was unstimulated CD4+ T cells sorted from spleen or lymph node cells, taken before intestinal transplant. The CDR3 sequence: CASSRQGGETQYF. The CDR3 coding sequence is TGTGCCAGCTCTCGACAGGGTGGAGAGACCCAGTACTTC.